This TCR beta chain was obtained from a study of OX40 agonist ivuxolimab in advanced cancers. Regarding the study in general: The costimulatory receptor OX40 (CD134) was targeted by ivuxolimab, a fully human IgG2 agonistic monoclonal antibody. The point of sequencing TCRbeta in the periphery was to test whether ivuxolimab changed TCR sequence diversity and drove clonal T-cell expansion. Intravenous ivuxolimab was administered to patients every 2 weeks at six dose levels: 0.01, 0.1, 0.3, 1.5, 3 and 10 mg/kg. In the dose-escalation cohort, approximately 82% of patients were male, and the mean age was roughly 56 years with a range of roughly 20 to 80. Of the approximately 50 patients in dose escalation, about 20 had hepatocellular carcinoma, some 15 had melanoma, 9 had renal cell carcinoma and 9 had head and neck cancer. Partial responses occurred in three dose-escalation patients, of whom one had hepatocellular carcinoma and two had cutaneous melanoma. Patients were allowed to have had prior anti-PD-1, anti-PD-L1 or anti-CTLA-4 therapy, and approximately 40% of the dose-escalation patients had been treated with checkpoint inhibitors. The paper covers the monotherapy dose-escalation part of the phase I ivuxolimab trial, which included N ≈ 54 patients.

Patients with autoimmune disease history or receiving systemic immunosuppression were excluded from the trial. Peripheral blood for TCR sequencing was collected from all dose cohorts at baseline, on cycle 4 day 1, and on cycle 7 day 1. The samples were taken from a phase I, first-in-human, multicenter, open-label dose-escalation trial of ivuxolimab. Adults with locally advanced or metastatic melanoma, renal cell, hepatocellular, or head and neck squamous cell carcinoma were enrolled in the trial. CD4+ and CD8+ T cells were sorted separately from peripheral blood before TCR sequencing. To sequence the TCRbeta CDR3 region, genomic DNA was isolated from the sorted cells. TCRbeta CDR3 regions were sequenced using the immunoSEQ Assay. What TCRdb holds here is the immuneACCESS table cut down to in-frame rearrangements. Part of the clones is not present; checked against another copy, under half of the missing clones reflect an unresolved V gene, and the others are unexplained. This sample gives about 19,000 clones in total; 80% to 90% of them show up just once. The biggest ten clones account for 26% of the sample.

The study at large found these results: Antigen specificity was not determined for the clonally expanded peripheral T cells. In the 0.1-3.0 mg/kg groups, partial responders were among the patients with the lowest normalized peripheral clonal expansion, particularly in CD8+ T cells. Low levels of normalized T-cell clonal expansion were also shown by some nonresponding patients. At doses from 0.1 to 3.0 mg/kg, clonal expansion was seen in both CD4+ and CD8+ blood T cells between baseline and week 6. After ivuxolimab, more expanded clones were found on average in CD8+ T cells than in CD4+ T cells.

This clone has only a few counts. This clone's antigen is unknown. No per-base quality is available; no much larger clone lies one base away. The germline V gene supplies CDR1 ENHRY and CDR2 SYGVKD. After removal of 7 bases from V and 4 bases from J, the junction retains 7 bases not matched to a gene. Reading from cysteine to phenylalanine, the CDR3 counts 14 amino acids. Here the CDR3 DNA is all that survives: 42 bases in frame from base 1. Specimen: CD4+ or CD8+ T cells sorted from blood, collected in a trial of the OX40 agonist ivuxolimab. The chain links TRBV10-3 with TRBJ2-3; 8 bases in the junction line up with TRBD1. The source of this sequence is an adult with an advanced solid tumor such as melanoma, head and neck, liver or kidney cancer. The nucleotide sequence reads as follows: TGTGCCATCAACGGACAGGGCGGATCAGATACGCAGTATTTT. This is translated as CAINGQGGSDTQYF.